Reported below is one T cell receptor beta chain. The sample comes from a study of blood T cell repertoires in COVID-19. Overall study context: The samples span acute and convalescent COVID-19 from the United States, Italy and Spain.

CDR3 length equals 13 residues. V gave up 4 bases and J gave up 5 bases, with 9 bases separating them. TCRdb's copy holds only in-frame clones and misses some; the assay was immunoSEQ multiplex PCR. The data show 150,000 to 200,000 clones, with around 87% seen just once and approximately 3.3% held by the top ten. This chain links TRBV12-3 or TRBV12-4 with TRBJ1-3; unclear D gene. The receptor was derived from a man aged 18-30 years with active or convalescent COVID-19. Sequenced: peripheral blood. In nucleotides, the CDR3 is TGTGCCAGCAGTTCCCCTGGGCGAAACACCATATATTTT. It encodes CASSSPGRNTIYF.